This TCR beta chain emerged from a study of T cells in Graves' hyperthyroidism and ophthalmopathy. Across the study: The authors collected peripheral blood at initial diagnosis, before any treatment.

Using RNA transcripts as the source, TCR beta CDR3 regions were amplified. The HTBI primer set served for first-round RT-PCR of the TCR CDR3. Via MiXCR, TCRdb re-called the multiplex PCR reads, giving one row per CDR3 protein. The repertoire holds 550,000 to 650,000 distinct CDR3 sequences, with 14% as singletons. Study-wide results and caveats: Model output signaled ophthalmopathy a median around 6.9 months ahead of onset.

After removal of 0 bases from V and 5 bases from J, the junction contained 13 bases not matched to a gene. The CDR3 contains 17 residues. CDR1 and CDR2 (germline): DFQATT, SNEGSKA (reference sequence). This clonotype was seen many times. Antigen specificity is unknown. Graves' hyperthyroidism showing no ophthalmopathy progression within 18 months was considered stable. The PBMCs had their origin in 7.5 to 10 ml of fresh peripheral blood. The sample comprised blood. The rearrangement joins TRBV20-1 to TRBJ2-7, with 10 bases that match TRBD2. The clonotype comes from a woman between 40 and 55 years old with Graves' hyperthyroidism. CDR3 residues: CSARDHGASGGFDEQYF. CDR3 bases: TGCAGTGCTAGAGATCATGGGGCTAGCGGGGGTTTCGACGAGCAGTACTTC.